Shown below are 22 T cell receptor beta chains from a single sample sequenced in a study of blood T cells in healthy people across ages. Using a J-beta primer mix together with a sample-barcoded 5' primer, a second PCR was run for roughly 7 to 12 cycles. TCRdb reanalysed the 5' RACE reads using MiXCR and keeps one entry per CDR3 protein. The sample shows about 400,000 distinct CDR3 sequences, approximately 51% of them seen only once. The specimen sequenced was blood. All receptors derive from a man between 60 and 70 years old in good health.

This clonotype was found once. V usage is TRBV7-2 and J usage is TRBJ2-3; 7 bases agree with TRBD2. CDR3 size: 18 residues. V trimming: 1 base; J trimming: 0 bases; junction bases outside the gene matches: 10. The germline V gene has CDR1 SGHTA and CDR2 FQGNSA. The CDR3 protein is CASSLGRGRPSSTDTQYF. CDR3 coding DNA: TGTGCCAGCAGCTTAGGACGCGGGAGACCCTCTAGCACAGATACGCAGTATTTT. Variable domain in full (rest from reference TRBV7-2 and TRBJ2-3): GAGVSQSPSNKVTEKGKDVELRCDPISGHTALYWYRQSLGQGLEFLIYFQGNSAPDKSGLPSDRFSAERTGGSVSTLTIQRTQQEDSAVYLCASSLGRGRPSSTDTQYFGPGTRLTVL.

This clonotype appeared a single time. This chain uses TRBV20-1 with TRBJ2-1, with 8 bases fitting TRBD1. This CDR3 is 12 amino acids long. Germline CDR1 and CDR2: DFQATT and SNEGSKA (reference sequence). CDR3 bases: TGCAGAGCCGCAGGGGGCCTTATTGAGCAGTTCTTC. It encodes CRAAGGLIEQFF.

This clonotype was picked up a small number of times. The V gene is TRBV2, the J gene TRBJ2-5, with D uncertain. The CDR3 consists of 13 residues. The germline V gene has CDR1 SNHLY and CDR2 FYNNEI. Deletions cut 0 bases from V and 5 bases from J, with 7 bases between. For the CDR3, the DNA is TGTGCCAGCAGTGAAGCGAGGATGGAGACCCAGTACTTC. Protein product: CASSEARMETQYF. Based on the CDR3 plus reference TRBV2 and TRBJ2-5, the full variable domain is EPEVTQTPSHQVTQMGQEVILRCVPISNHLYFYWYRQILGQKVEFLVSFYNNEISEKSEIFDDQFSVERPDGSNFTLKIRSTKLEDSAMYFCASSEARMETQYFGPGTRLLVL.

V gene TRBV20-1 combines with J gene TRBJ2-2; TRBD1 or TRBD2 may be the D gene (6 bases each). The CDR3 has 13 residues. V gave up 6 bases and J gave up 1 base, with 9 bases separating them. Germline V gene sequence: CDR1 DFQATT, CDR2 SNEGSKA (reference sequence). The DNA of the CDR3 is TGCAGTGCGGGGGGCCGGAACACCGGGGAGCTGTTTTTT. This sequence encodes CSAGGRNTGELFF.

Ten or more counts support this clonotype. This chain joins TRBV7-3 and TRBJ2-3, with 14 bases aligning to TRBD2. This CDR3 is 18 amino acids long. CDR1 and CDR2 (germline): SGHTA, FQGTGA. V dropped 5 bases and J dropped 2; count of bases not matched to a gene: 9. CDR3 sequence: CASSVGLAGVLPTDTQYF. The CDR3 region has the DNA TGTGCCAGCAGCGTGGGACTAGCGGGAGTCCTGCCCACAGATACGCAGTATTTT.

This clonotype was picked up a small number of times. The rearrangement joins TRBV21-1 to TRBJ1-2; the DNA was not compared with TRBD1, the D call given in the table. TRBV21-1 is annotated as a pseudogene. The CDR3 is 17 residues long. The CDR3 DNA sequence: TGTGCCAGCAGCAAGCCGGGACAGGGATTCCGGTACTATGGCTACACCTTC. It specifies CASSKPGQGFRYYGYTF.

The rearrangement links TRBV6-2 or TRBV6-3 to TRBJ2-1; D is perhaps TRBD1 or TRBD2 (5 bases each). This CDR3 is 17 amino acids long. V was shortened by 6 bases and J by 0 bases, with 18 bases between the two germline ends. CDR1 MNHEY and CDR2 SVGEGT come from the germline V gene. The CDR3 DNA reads TGTGCCAGCAGCCCTATCCACGGGGCGGTCTCCTACAATGAGCAGTTCTTC. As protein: CASSPIHGAVSYNEQFF.

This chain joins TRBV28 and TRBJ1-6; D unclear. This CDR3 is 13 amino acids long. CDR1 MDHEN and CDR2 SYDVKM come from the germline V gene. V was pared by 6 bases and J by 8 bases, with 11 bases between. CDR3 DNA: TGTGCCAGCAGAGGCGGCCGATATTCACCCCTCCACTTT. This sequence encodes CASRGGRYSPLHF.

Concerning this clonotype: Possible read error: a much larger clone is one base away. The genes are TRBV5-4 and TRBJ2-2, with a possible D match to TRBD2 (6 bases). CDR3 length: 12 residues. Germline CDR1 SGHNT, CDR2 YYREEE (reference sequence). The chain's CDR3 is CASSPPAGGLFF. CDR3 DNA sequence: TGTGCCAGCAGCCCTCCGGCCGGGGGGCTGTTTTTT. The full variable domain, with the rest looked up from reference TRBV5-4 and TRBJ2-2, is ETGVTQSPTHLIKTRGQQVTLRCSSQSGHNTVSWYQQALGQGPQFIFQYYREEENGRGNFPPRFSGLQFPNYSSELNVNALELDDSALYLCASSPPAGGLFFGEGSRLTVL.

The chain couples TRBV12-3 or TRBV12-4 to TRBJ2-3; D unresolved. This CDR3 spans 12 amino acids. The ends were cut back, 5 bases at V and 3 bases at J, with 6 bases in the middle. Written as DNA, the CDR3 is TGTGCCAGCAGTCCCGAAACAGATACGCAGTATTTT. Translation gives CASSPETDTQYF.

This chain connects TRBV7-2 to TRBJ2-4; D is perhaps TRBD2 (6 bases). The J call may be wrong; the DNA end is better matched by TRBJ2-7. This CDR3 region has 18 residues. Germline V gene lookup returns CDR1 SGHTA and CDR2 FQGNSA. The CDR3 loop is CASSPRTSGLTLSYEQYF. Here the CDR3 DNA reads TGTGCCAGCAGCCCGCGTACCAGCGGGCTAACCTTGTCCTACGAGCAGTACTTC.

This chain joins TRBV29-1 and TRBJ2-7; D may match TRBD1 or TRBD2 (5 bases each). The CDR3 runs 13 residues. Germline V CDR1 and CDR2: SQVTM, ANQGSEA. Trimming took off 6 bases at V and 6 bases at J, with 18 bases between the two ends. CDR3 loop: CSVEQGAGGEQYF. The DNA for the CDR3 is TGCAGCGTGGAGCAGGGAGCTGGGGGCGAGCAGTACTTC.

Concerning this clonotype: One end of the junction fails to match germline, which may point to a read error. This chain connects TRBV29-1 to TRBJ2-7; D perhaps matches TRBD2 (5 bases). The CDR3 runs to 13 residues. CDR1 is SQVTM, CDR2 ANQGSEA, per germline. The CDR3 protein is CGVETAEAYEQYF. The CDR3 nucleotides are TGCGGCGTTGAAACAGCGGAGGCCTACGAGCAGTACTTC.

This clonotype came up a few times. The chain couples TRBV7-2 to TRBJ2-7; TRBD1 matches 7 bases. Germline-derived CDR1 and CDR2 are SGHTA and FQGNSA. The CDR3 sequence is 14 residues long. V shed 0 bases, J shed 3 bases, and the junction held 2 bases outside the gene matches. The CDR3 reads CASSLAGTVYEQYF. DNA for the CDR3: TGTGCCAGCAGCTTAGCTGGGACAGTCTACGAGCAGTACTTC.

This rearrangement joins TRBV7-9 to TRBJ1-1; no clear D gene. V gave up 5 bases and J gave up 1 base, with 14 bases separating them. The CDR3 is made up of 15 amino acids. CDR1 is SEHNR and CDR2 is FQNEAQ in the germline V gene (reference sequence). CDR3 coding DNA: TGTGCCAGCAGCCCCCCCAGACGGACGAACACTGAAGCTTTCTTT. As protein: CASSPPRRTNTEAFF.

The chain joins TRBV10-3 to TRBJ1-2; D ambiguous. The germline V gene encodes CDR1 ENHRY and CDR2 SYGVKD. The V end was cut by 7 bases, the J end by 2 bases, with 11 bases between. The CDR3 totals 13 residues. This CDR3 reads CAITTDHNYGYTF. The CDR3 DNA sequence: TGTGCCATCACTACAGACCACAACTATGGCTACACCTTC.

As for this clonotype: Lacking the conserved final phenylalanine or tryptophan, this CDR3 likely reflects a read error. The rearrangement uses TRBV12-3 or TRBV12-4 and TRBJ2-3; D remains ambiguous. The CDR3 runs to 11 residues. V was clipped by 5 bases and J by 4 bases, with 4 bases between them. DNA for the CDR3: TGTGCCAGCAGTAGTTCAGATACGCAGTATTCT. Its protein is CASSSSDTQYS.

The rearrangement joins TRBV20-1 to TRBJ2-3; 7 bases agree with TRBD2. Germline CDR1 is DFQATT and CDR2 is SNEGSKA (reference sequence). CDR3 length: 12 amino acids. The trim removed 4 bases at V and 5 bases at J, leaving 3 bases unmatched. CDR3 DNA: TGCAGTGCTACTAGCGGCAGAGATACGCAGTATTTT. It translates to CSATSGRDTQYF.

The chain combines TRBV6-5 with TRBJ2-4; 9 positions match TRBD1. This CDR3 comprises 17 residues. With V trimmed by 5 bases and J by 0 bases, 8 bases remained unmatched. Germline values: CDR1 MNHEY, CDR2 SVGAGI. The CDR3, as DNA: TGTGCCAGCAGTACCACAGGGGGCGGTTTAGCCAAAAACATTCAGTACTTC. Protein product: CASSTTGGGLAKNIQYF.

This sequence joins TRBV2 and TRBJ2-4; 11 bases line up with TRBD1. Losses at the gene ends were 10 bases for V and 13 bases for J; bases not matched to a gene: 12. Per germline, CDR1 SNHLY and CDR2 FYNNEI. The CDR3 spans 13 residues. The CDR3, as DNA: TGTGCCACCAGGGGACAGGGGGTTGGAGAGCAGTACTTC. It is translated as CATRGQGVGEQYF.

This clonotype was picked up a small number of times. The CDR3 spells CASSDSIGSFSNQPQHF. The CDR3 coding sequence is TGTGCCAGCAGTGACTCAATTGGGAGTTTTAGCAATCAGCCCCAGCATTTT. This chain connects TRBV6-4 to TRBJ1-5, with D uncertain. V shed 0 bases and J shed 0 bases, with 12 bases lying between them. The CDR3 totals 17 residues. Per germline, CDR1 MRHNA and CDR2 SNTAGT.

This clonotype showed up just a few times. CDR3 sequence reads: CSVGTSYEQYF. DNA for the CDR3: TGCAGTGTTGGGACCTCCTACGAGCAGTACTTC. The chain has TRBV20-1 and TRBJ2-7; D might be TRBD1 or TRBD2, each matching 5 bases. Trimming cost V 7 bases and J 0 bases, with 7 bases left between them. There are 11 residues in the CDR3. CDR1 is DFQATT and CDR2 is SNEGSKA in the germline V gene (reference sequence).